Below, 25 T cell receptor beta chains from the same sample are listed, as sequenced in a study of CD8 T cells in Susac syndrome. RNA in amounts of roughly 0.5 to 1 ug was reverse transcribed with random hexamers. TCRdb analysed the immunoSEQ multiplex PCR reads with MiXCR anew, one entry per CDR3 protein. The sample consists of approximately 300,000 distinct CDR3 sequences, 85% of them appearing once. The sequencing sample was made of CD8+ T cells from PBMCs. The receptors were sampled from a human donor with multiple sclerosis.

This clonotype occurred once. The junction does not match germline at one end; this may be a read error. V and J are TRBV4-3 and TRBJ1-3, with a possible D match to TRBD1 (5 bases). Looked up from germline, CDR1 is LGHNA and CDR2 is YSLEER. There are 15 residues in the CDR3. Written as DNA, the CDR3 is TGCGCCAGCAGCTCCGGACGGGGCTCTGGAAACACCGTATATTTT. Translated: CASSSGRGSGNTVYF.

The V gene is TRBV7-9, the J gene TRBJ2-3, with unresolved D. The CDR3 runs to 13 residues. Germline V gives CDR1 SEHNR, CDR2 FQNEAQ (reference sequence). Trimming stripped 3 bases from V and 6 bases from J, with 10 bases between. The CDR3 here is CASSFHDSDTQYF. CDR3 nucleotide sequence: TGTGCCAGCAGCTTTCATGACTCGGATACGCAGTATTTT.

The V and J genes are TRBV15 and TRBJ2-7; D may be TRBD1 (9 bases). This CDR3 has 15 amino acids. Germline lookup yields CDR1 LNHNV and CDR2 YYDKDF (reference sequence). The V end lost 5 bases, the J end lost 2 bases, and 16 bases lay between the germline ends. CDR3 amino acids: CATSLGGDRAYEQYF. The CDR3 DNA reads as TGTGCCACCAGCCTCGGGGGGGACAGGGCCTACGAGCAGTACTTC.

The CDR3: CASSLLLAGASTDTQYF. The CDR3 nucleotides are TGTGCCAGCAGTTTATTGCTAGCGGGAGCGAGCACAGATACGCAGTATTTT. The chain employs TRBV27 and TRBJ2-3, with 10 bases fitting TRBD2. Unmatched junction bases numbered 4, after V lost 1 base and J lost 0 bases. The CDR3 runs 17 residues. CDR1 is MNHEY and CDR2 is SMNVEV in the germline V gene (reference sequence).

This clonotype was found a few times. The chain recombines TRBV5-1 with TRBJ2-1; weak D call: TRBD2 (6 bases). CDR1 is SGHRS and CDR2 is YFSETQ in the germline V gene. Trimming cost V 5 bases and J 3 bases, with 12 bases left between them. CDR3 length equals 14 residues. The CDR3 nucleotides read TGCGCCAGCAGTGAATTCGGGGGCTACAATGAGCAGTTCTTC. It encodes CASSEFGGYNEQFF.

The rearrangement links TRBV4-3 to TRBJ2-5, with 10 nucleotides matching TRBD2. This CDR3 contains 19 residues. Trimming at V came to 0 bases and at J to 4 bases, leaving 14 bases not matched to a gene. CDR1 LGHNA and CDR2 YSLEER come from the germline V gene. In nucleotides, the CDR3 is TGCGCCAGCAGCCAAGATTTAGGGGTGGGGCCTAGCGGGAGAGAGACCCAGTACTTC. This sequence encodes CASSQDLGVGPSGRETQYF.

The rearrangement uses TRBV6-5 and TRBJ2-2; D is possibly TRBD2 (6 bases). The CDR3 covers 17 residues. Germline CDR1 MNHEY, CDR2 SVGAGI. Trimming left V 0 bases short and J 7 bases short, with 18 bases between. The CDR3 sequence is CASSYSLSGVFGGELFF. DNA for the CDR3: TGTGCCAGCAGTTACTCCCTTAGCGGTGTTTTTGGCGGGGAGCTGTTTTTT.

The V call is TRBV7-9, the J call TRBJ2-5; possible D gene TRBD2, 6 bases. Germline CDR1 reads SEHNR; CDR2 reads FQNEAQ (reference sequence). Trimming stripped 6 bases from V and 5 bases from J, with 25 bases between. The length of the CDR3 is 17 residues. CDR3 in DNA: TGTGCCAGCAGTCAACCTGGGGCGGGACGGCCTGCGGAGACCCAGTACTTC. This translates into CASSQPGAGRPAETQYF.

The chain uses TRBV27 and TRBJ2-1, with 9 bases identical to TRBD2. Per the germline V gene, CDR1 is MNHEY and CDR2 is SMNVEV (reference sequence). The CDR3 covers 15 residues. Trimming removed 2 bases from V and 9 bases from J; junction bases left unmatched: 8. The CDR3 sequence is CASSLLAGPSGEQFF. CDR3 DNA sequence: TGTGCCAGCAGTTTACTAGCGGGACCTTCGGGTGAGCAGTTCTTC.

This clonotype was detected once. The chain is built from TRBV19 and TRBJ2-7; 7 bases fit TRBD2. The CDR3 is 15 residues long. The V gene's germline CDR1 is LNHDA and CDR2 SQIVND (reference sequence). Trimming cost V 10 bases and J 3 bases; bases outside gene matches: 15. This CDR3 reads CATQDLTSRDYEQYF. In DNA, the CDR3 is TGTGCCACCCAGGACTTGACTAGCAGGGACTACGAGCAGTACTTC.

This chain connects TRBV29-1 to TRBJ2-3, with D possibly TRBD2 on 5 matching bases. The germline CDR1 and CDR2 sequences are SQVTM and ANQGSEA. This CDR3 region has 14 residues. V was clipped by 6 bases and J by 1 base, with 14 bases between them. The CDR3 coding sequence is TGCAGCGTCGTTTTGGCCGGGGGCACAGATACGCAGTATTTT. It translates to CSVVLAGGTDTQYF.

The chain recombines TRBV2 with TRBJ2-2; D tentatively fits TRBD1 or TRBD2 (5 bases each). Germline assignment: CDR1 SNHLY and CDR2 FYNNEI. This CDR3 is 14 amino acids long. Trimming took 4 bases from V and 3 from J, leaving 9 bases between them. The DNA of the CDR3 is TGTGCCAGCAGTGGCGTGGGGGACACCGGGGAGCTGTTTTTT. Its translation: CASSGVGDTGELFF.

This clonotype was observed a handful of times. The chain combines TRBV4-3 with TRBJ2-7; D is perhaps TRBD2 (7 bases). CDR1 LGHNA and CDR2 YSLEER come from the germline V gene. This CDR3 spans 16 amino acids. Trimming shortened V by 0 bases and J by 2 bases, and 14 bases separated the two germline ends. In DNA form, the CDR3 reads TGCGCCAGCAGCCAAGATGTCGGGGGGCGCACCTACGAGCAGTACTTC. This gives the protein CASSQDVGGRTYEQYF.

The CDR3 sequence: CASSQDVVIGASGRPPETQYF. The CDR3 region has the DNA TGCGCCAGCAGCCAAGATGTGGTCATAGGGGCTAGCGGGAGGCCGCCCGAGACCCAGTACTTC. The chain carries TRBV4-3 and TRBJ2-5, with 11 bases matching TRBD2. Per germline, CDR1 LGHNA and CDR2 YSLEER. J was trimmed by 5 bases and V by 0 bases; bases with no gene match: 20. This CDR3 is 21 amino acids long.

The chain joins TRBV12-3 or TRBV12-4 to TRBJ2-3; D is tentatively TRBD1 or TRBD2 (5 bases each). The CDR3 is 14 amino acids. V lost 3 bases and J 4 bases, leaving 11 bases between the germline ends. The CDR3 DNA is TGTGCCAGCAGTTTGGGGGAGCGGCCAGATACGCAGTATTTT. This codes for CASSLGERPDTQYF.

The DNA for the CDR3 is TGCGCCAGCAGTCGAGAACAGGGGATATACTATGGCTACACCTTC. As protein: CASSREQGIYYGYTF. This rearrangement joins TRBV4-3 to TRBJ1-2, with 7 bases that match TRBD1. The CDR3 has 15 amino acids. Germline CDR1 is LGHNA and CDR2 is YSLEER. V lost 6 bases to trimming and J lost 3 bases; unmatched junction nucleotides: 10.

The chain employs TRBV7-9 and TRBJ2-7, with a weak D call TRBD1 (6 bases). This CDR3 is 12 amino acids long. The germline V and J ends were trimmed by 6 bases and 3 bases, with 9 bases remaining between them. Germline CDR1 and CDR2: SEHNR and FQNEAQ (reference sequence). CDR3 sequence (DNA): TGTGCCAGCAGAAGGGACATCTACGAGCAGTACTTC. It encodes CASRRDIYEQYF.

The rearrangement joins TRBV29-1 to TRBJ2-1; TRBD2 matches at 7 bases. Germline V gives CDR1 SQVTM, CDR2 ANQGSEA. The CDR3 is 13 amino acids. The trim removed 4 bases at V and 7 bases at J, leaving 7 bases unmatched. CDR3: CSVGEGERNEQFF. CDR3 bases: TGCAGCGTTGGGGAGGGTGAGCGGAATGAGCAGTTCTTC.

The CDR3: CASSLGQAGETQYF. CDR3 in DNA: TGTGCCAGCAGCCTGGGACAGGCGGGAGAGACCCAGTACTTC. The chain couples TRBV6-1 to TRBJ2-5; 8 bases agree with TRBD1. CDR1 is MNHNS, CDR2 SASEGT, per germline. The CDR3 loop spans 14 amino acids. The J segment lost 4 bases and the V segment lost 6 bases, leaving 7 bases of the junction unmatched.

The chain recombines TRBV19 with TRBJ1-1, with a possible D match to TRBD1 (6 bases). There are 20 residues in the CDR3. The germline V gene encodes CDR1 LNHDA and CDR2 SQIVND (reference sequence). With 3 bases removed from V and 3 bases from J, the gap between germline ends came to 29 bases. The chain's CDR3 is CASSIVAGARNWGLDTEAFF. The CDR3 coding sequence is TGTGCCAGTAGTATCGTGGCAGGGGCTAGGAATTGGGGTCTTGACACTGAAGCTTTCTTT.

The chain uses TRBV24-1 and TRBJ2-5; the D gene is possibly TRBD2 (6 bases). The CDR3 loop spans 15 amino acids. Germline V gene data show CDR1 as KGHDR and CDR2 as SFDVKD. Trimming took 0 bases from V and 4 from J, leaving 11 bases between them. This chain's CDR3 is CATSDLSGSGETQYF. The CDR3 DNA is TGTGCCACCAGTGATTTGAGCGGGTCGGGAGAGACCCAGTACTTC.

The gene calls are TRBV27 and TRBJ2-2, with D maybe TRBD2 (6 bases). V was shortened by 5 bases and J by 6 bases, with 13 bases between the two germline ends. CDR1 and CDR2 (germline): MNHEY, SMNVEV (reference sequence). The CDR3 loop spans 14 amino acids. The CDR3 DNA sequence: TGTGCCAGCAGTCACATCCCTAGCGCCGGGGAGCTGTTTTTT. This translates into CASSHIPSAGELFF.

The V call is TRBV7-2, the J call TRBJ1-2; no firm D call. Per germline, CDR1 SGHTA and CDR2 FQGNSA. The length of the CDR3 is 12 residues. V was pared by 10 bases and J by 8 bases, with 17 bases between. The CDR3 spells CATTPVAWGYTF. The CDR3 DNA reads TGTGCCACCACCCCCGTGGCCTGGGGCTACACCTTC.

The rearrangement joins TRBV6-1 to TRBJ2-5; weak D call: TRBD2 (5 bases). V lost 1 base and J lost 5, with 11 bases in between. This CDR3 has 14 amino acids. Germline CDR1 is MNHNS and CDR2 is SASEGT. DNA for the CDR3: TGTGCCAGCAGTGAAGGCGAGGGTTGGGAGACCCAGTACTTC. Its protein product is CASSEGEGWETQYF.

This chain links TRBV12-3 or TRBV12-4 with TRBJ2-5; 10 positions agree with TRBD2. Unmatched junction bases numbered 4, after V lost 3 bases and J lost 3 bases. CDR3 size: 15 residues. CDR3 DNA sequence: TGTGCCAGCAGTTTCCCCGGACTAGCGGAAGAGACCCAGTACTTC. It encodes CASSFPGLAEETQYF.